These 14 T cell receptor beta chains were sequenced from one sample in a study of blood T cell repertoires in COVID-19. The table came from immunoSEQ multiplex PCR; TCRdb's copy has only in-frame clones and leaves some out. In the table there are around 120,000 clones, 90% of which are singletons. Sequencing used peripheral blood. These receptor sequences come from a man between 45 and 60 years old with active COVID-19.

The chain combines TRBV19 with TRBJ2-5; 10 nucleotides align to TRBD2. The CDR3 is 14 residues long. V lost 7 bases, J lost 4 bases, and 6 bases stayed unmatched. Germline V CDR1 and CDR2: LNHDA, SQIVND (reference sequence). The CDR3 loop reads CASNSGRAAETQYF. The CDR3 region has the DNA TGTGCCAGTAACAGCGGGAGGGCCGCAGAGACCCAGTACTTC. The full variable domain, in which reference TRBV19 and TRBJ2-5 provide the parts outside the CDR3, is DGGITQSPKYLFRKEGQNVTLSCEQNLNHDAMYWYRQDPGQGLRLIYYSQIVNDFQKGDIAEGYSVSREKKESFPLTVTSAQKNPTAFYLCASNSGRAAETQYFGPGTRLLVL.

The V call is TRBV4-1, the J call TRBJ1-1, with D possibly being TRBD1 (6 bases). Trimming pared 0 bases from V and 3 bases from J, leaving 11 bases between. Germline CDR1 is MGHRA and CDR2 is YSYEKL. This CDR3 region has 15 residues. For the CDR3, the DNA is TGCGCCAGCAGCCAAGAGTGGGGGCTGGACACTGAAGCTTTCTTT. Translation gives CASSQEWGLDTEAFF.

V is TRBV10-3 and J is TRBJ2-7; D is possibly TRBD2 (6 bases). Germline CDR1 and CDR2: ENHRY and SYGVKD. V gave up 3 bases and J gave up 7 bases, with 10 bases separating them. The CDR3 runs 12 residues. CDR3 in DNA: TGTGCCATCAGTGATGGGAGGAGAGAGCAGTACTTC. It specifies CAISDGRREQYF.

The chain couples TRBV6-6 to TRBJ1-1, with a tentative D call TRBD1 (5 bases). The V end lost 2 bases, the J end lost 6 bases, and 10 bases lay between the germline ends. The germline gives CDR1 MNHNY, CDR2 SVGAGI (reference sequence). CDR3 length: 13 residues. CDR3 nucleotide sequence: TGTGCCAGCAGTTACGCAGCGGGGGCTGAAGCTTTCTTT. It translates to CASSYAAGAEAFF.

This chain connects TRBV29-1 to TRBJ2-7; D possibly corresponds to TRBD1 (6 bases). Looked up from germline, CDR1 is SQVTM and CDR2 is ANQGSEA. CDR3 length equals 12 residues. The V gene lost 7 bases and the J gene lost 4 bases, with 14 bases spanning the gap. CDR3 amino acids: CSGGTSVYEQYF. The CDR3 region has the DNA TGCAGCGGGGGGACATCTGTTTACGAGCAGTACTTC.

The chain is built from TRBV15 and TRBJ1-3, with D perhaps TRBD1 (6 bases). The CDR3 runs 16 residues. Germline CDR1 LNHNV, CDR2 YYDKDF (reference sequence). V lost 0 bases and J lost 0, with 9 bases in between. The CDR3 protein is CATSRETGYSGNTIYF. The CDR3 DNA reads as TGTGCCACCAGCAGAGAAACAGGGTACTCTGGAAACACCATATATTTT. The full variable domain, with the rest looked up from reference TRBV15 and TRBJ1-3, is DAMVIQNPRYQVTQFGKPVTLSCSQTLNHNVMYWYQQKSSQAPKLLFHYYDKDFNNEADTPDNFQSRRPNTSFCFLDIRSPGLGDTAMYLCATSRETGYSGNTIYFGEGSWLTVV.

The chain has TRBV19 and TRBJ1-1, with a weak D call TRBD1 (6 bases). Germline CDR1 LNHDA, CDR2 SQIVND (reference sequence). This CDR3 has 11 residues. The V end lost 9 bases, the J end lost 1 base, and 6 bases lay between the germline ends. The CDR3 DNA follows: TGTGCCAGGACAGGGAACACTGAAGCTTTCTTT. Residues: CARTGNTEAFF.

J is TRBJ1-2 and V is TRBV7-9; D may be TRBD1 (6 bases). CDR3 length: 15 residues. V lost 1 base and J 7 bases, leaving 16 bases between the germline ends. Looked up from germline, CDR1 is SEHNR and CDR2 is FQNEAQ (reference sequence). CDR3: CASSLVPGGLGGYTF. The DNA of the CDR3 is TGTGCCAGCAGCTTAGTGCCGGGGGGGCTTGGTGGCTACACCTTC.

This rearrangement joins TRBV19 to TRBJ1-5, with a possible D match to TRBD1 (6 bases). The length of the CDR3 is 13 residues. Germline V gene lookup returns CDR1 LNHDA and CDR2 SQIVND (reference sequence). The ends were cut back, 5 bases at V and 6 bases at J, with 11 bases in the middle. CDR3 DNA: TGTGCCAGTAGTGGGGAAGGGGGTCAGCCCCAGCATTTT. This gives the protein CASSGEGGQPQHF.

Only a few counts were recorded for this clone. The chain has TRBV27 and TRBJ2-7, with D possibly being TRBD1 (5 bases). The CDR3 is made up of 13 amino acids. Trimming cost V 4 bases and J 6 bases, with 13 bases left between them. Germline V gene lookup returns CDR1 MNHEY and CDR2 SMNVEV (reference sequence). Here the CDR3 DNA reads TGTGCCAGCAGTTCGTACAGGATATCCGAGCAGTACTTC. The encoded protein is CASSSYRISEQYF.

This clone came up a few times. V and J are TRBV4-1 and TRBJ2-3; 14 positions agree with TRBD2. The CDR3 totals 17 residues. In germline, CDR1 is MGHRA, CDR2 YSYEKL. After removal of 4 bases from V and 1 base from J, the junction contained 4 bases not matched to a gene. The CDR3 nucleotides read TGCGCCAGCAGCCGACAGGGACTAGCGGGGGGCACAGATACGCAGTATTTT. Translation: CASSRQGLAGGTDTQYF.

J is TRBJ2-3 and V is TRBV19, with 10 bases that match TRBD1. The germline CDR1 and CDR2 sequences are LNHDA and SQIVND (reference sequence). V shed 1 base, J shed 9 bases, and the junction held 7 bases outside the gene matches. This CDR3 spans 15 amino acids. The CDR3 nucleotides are TGTGCCAGTAGTATAGGTGGGACAGGGGTTAAAACGCAGTATTTT. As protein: CASSIGGTGVKTQYF.

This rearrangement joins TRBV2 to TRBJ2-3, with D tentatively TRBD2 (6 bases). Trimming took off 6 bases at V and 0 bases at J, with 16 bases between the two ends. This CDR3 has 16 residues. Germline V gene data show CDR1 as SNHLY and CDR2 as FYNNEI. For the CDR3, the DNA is TGTGCCAGCAGAGGGACTGCCTCACTTAGCACAGATACGCAGTATTTT. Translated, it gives CASRGTASLSTDTQYF.

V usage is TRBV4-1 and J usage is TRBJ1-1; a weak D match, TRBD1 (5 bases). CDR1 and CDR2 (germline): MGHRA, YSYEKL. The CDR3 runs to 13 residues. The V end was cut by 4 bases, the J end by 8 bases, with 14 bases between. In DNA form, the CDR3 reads TGCGCCAGCAGCCCCGCCGGGGCGGGGGAAGCTTTCTTT. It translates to CASSPAGAGEAFF.